Listed below are T cell receptor beta chains from one sample, sequenced in a study of T cell responses to AZD1222 COVID-19 vaccine. This table comes from immunoSEQ multiplex PCR, and its TCRdb copy is limited to in-frame clones, with some not included. This sample yields approximately 140,000 clones, of which around 95% are seen a single time; around 1.3% belongs to the top ten. The starting material was peripheral blood, obtained on day 0 of AZD1222 vaccination. Every receptor here comes from an adult in good health. Each CDR3 is given with its conserved first and last residue. A D gene is named only where the DNA matches it firmly. Rows may omit the clone size; those that give it use once, few, many or a size class.

D gene,V gene,clone size,J gene,CDR3 protein,CDR3 DNA
.,TRBV6-2/TRBV6-3,.,TRBJ1-1,CASSYPPWGGGTEAFF,TGTGCCAGCAGTTACCCTCCATGGGGTGGAGGAACTGAAGCTTTCTTT
.,TRBV27,.,TRBJ2-1,CASSLDWLANNEQFF,TGTGCCAGCAGTTTAGATTGGCTAGCGAACAATGAGCAGTTCTTC
.,TRBV9,.,TRBJ1-6,CASSVAEAYNSPLHF,TGTGCCAGCAGCGTAGCTGAAGCCTATAATTCACCCCTCCACTTT
.,TRBV5-1,.,TRBJ2-3,CASSPGTSTDTQYF,TGCGCCAGCAGCCCGGGGACTAGCACAGATACGCAGTATTTT
.,TRBV6-5,.,TRBJ2-2,CASRPGTMYTGELFF,TGTGCCAGCAGACCCGGGACAATGTACACCGGGGAGCTGTTTTTT
.,TRBV5-4,.,TRBJ2-5,CASSYGQGETQYF,TGTGCCAGCAGCTACGGACAAGGAGAGACCCAGTACTTC
TRBD1,TRBV3-1/TRBV3-2,.,TRBJ1-5,CASSPGTGYQPQHF,TGTGCCAGCAGCCCCGGGACAGGGTATCAGCCCCAGCATTTT
.,TRBV20-1,.,TRBJ1-1,CSASGGEMNTEAFF,TGCAGTGCTAGTGGGGGTGAAATGAACACTGAAGCTTTCTTT
.,TRBV4-2,.,TRBJ1-5,CASSRTTADLPQHF,TGTGCCAGCAGCCGCACGACCGCTGATCTACCCCAGCATTTT
TRBD1,TRBV27,.,TRBJ1-1,CASSLMGQGARSEAFF,TGTGCCAGCAGTTTAATGGGACAGGGGGCTAGGTCTGAAGCTTTCTTT
TRBD2,TRBV29-1,.,TRBJ2-1,CSVFSGSFYNEQFF,TGCAGCGTTTTTAGCGGGAGCTTCTACAATGAGCAGTTCTTC
TRBD2,TRBV6-2/TRBV6-3,.,TRBJ2-1,CASSSLAAYFYNEQFF,TGTGCCAGCAGTTCACTAGCGGCCTATTTTTACAATGAGCAGTTCTTC
.,TRBV7-2,.,TRBJ2-5,CASSPTLALETQYF,TGTGCCAGCAGCCCGACCCTAGCTTTGGAGACCCAGTACTTC
.,TRBV21-1,.,TRBJ1-3,CASSNRDSENTIYF,TGTGCCAGCAGCAACCGGGACAGCGAAAACACCATATATTTT
TRBD1,TRBV5-1,.,TRBJ2-1,CASSRPAIQGASYNEQFF,TGCGCCAGCAGCCGTCCGGCTATACAGGGGGCGTCCTACAATGAGCAGTTCTTC
TRBD2,TRBV9,.,TRBJ2-3,CASSVYSSGGIGDTQYF,TGTGCCAGCAGCGTATACTCTAGCGGGGGGATCGGAGATACGCAGTATTTT
TRBD2,TRBV4-2,.,TRBJ2-1,CASSQGLAGVNEQFF,TGTGCCAGCAGCCAAGGACTAGCGGGAGTAAATGAGCAGTTCTTC
.,TRBV5-4,.,TRBJ2-1,CASSLGLGANEQFF,TGTGCCAGCAGCTTGGGACTAGGGGCAAATGAGCAGTTCTTC
TRBD2,TRBV7-9,once,TRBJ2-1,CASSPRASGAGDEQFF,TGTGCCAGCAGCCCTAGGGCTAGCGGGGCCGGAGATGAGCAGTTCTTC
.,TRBV24-1,.,TRBJ2-2,CATSGAGVTGELFF,TGTGCCACCAGTGGCGCAGGGGTGACCGGGGAGCTGTTTTTT
.,TRBV19,.,TRBJ1-6,CASSSGEKLYNSPLHF,TGTGCCAGTAGTAGCGGGGAGAAGCTTTATAATTCACCCCTCCACTTT
TRBD2,TRBV5-4,.,TRBJ2-1,CASSLSGLAGGEQFF,TGTGCCAGCAGCTTATCGGGACTAGCGGGAGGTGAGCAGTTCTTC
.,TRBV19,.,TRBJ2-3,CATYNTDTQYF,TGTGCCACATACAACACAGATACGCAGTATTTT
TRBD1,TRBV3-1/TRBV3-2,.,TRBJ1-2,CASSQGDRYYGYTF,TGTGCCAGCAGCCAAGGGGACAGGTACTATGGCTACACCTTC
.,TRBV5-5,.,TRBJ2-5,CASSPEVGQGTQYF,TGTGCCAGCAGCCCGGAGGTGGGGCAGGGGACCCAGTACTTC
.,TRBV7-8,.,TRBJ1-1,CASSLVEGAEAFF,TGTGCCAGCAGCTTAGTGGAGGGAGCGGAGGCTTTCTTT
TRBD2,TRBV10-3,.,TRBJ2-6,CAISPPRGGSGANVLTF,TGTGCCATCAGTCCTCCGCGGGGGGGCTCTGGGGCCAACGTCCTGACTTTC
.,TRBV2,.,TRBJ1-4,CASSTRYSEKLFF,TGTGCCAGTTCAACCCGTTACAGTGAAAAACTGTTTTTT
.,TRBV12-3/TRBV12-4,.,TRBJ1-1,CASKAAGFFAFF,TGTGCCAGCAAAGCGGCAGGCTTCTTCGCTTTCTTT
.,TRBV19,.,TRBJ2-2,CASSEGRAGTGELFF,TGTGCCAGTAGTGAGGGGCGGGCGGGGACCGGGGAGCTGTTTTTT
.,TRBV4-3,once,TRBJ1-4,CASSQDGTTTNEKLFF,TGCGCCAGCAGCCAGGACGGGACAACAACTAATGAAAAACTGTTTTTT
TRBD1,TRBV6-5,.,TRBJ2-2,CASSSRGSTGELFF,TGTGCCAGCAGCAGCAGGGGGAGCACCGGGGAGCTGTTTTTT
.,TRBV7-2,.,TRBJ2-3,CASSQGMHSTDTQYF,TGTGCCAGCAGCCAGGGAATGCACAGCACAGATACGCAGTATTTT
TRBD1,TRBV3-1/TRBV3-2,.,TRBJ1-3,CASSLGTGVGNTIYF,TGTGCCAGCAGCCTAGGGACAGGGGTTGGAAACACCATATATTTT
.,TRBV7-2,once,TRBJ1-1,CASSLRSMGAFF,TGTGCCAGCAGCTTACGGTCCATGGGAGCTTTCTTT
.,TRBV5-4,once,TRBJ1-6,CASRELTRSPLHF,TGTGCCAGCCGGGAACTAACCAGGTCACCCCTCCACTTT
TRBD2,TRBV28,.,TRBJ2-3,CASSSTSGLRYTQYF,TGTGCCAGCAGTTCAACTAGCGGCCTAAGATATACGCAGTATTTT
TRBD1,TRBV5-1,.,TRBJ2-5,CASSIDGQGGETQYF,TGCGCCAGCAGCATCGATGGACAGGGTGGAGAGACCCAGTACTTC
.,TRBV28,.,TRBJ1-1,CASSPLIGGATEAFF,TGTGCCAGCAGCCCCCTCATCGGGGGAGCAACTGAAGCTTTCTTT
TRBD1,TRBV6-5,.,TRBJ1-6,CASLDRDIYSLHF,TGTGCCAGCCTGGACAGGGATATTTATTCCCTCCACTTT
TRBD1,TRBV5-4,.,TRBJ2-3,CASSLAGTGGWDTQYF,TGTGCCAGCAGCTTGGCCGGGACAGGGGGTTGGGATACGCAGTATTTT
TRBD2,TRBV7-3,few,TRBJ2-1,CASSSASGNNEQFF,TGTGCCAGCAGCTCAGCTAGCGGAAACAATGAGCAGTTCTTC
.,TRBV24-1,.,TRBJ2-5,CATSAPVGRRETQYF,TGTGCCACCAGTGCTCCGGTAGGGAGGAGAGAGACCCAGTACTTC
.,TRBV19,.,TRBJ2-3,CASSIAGLGTDTQYF,TGTGCCAGTAGTATAGCAGGGTTAGGCACAGATACGCAGTATTTT
.,TRBV19,once,TRBJ1-5,CASMGFWNQPQHF,TGTGCCAGTATGGGGTTTTGGAATCAGCCCCAGCATTTT
.,TRBV29-1,.,TRBJ1-2,CSVEGQNYGYTF,TGCAGCGTTGAAGGCCAGAACTATGGCTACACCTTC